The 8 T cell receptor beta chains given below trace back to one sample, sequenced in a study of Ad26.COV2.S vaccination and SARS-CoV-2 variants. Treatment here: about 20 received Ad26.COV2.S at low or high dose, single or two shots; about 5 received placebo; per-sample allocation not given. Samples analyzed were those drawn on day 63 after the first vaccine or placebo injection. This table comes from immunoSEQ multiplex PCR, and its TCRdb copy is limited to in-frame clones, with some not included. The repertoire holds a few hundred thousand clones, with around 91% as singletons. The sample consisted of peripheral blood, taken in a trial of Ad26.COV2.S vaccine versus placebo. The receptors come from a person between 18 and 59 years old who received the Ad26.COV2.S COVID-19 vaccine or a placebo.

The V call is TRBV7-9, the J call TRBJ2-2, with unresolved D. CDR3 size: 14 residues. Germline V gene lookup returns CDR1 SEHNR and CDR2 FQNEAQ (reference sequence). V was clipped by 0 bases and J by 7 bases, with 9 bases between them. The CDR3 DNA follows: TGTGCCAGCAGCTTAGCGGCGGTTAGCGGGGAGCTGTTTTTT. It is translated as CASSLAAVSGELFF.

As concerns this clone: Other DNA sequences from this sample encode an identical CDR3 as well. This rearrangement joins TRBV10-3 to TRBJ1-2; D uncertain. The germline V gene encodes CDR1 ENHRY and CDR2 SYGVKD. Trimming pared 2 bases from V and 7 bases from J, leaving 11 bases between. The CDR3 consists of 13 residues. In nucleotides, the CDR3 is TGTGCCATCAGTGAGAGCCCGGGGTCTGGCTACACCTTC. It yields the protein CAISESPGSGYTF.

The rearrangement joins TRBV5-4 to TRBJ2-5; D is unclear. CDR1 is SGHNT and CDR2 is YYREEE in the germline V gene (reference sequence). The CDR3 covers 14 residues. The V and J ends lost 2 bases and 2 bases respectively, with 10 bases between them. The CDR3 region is CASSLGQPQETQYF. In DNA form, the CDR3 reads TGTGCCAGCAGCTTAGGCCAACCACAAGAGACCCAGTACTTC.

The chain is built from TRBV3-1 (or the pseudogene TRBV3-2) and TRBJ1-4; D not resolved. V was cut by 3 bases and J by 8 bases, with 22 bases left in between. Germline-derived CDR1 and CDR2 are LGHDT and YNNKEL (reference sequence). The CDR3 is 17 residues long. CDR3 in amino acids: CASSHPKATDVNEKLFF. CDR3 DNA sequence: TGTGCCAGCAGCCATCCCAAAGCAACGGACGTTAACGAAAAACTGTTTTTT.

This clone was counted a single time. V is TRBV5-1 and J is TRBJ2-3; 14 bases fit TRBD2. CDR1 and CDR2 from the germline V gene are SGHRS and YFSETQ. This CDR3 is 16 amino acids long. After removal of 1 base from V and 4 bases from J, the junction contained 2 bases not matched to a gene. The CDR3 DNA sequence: TGCGCCAGCAGCTTGAGGACTAGCGGGAGGTCAGATACGCAGTATTTT. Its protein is CASSLRTSGRSDTQYF. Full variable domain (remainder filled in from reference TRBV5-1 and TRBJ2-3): KAGVTQTPRYLIKTRGQQVTLSCSPISGHRSVSWYQQTPGQGLQFLFEYFSETQRNKGNFPGRFSGRQFSNSRSEMNVSTLELGDSALYLCASSLRTSGRSDTQYFGPGTRLTVL.

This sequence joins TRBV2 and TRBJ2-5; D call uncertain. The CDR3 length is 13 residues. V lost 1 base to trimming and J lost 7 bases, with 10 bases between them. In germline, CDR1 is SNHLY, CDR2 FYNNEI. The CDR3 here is CASSEEVEGTQYF. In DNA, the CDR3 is TGTGCCAGCAGTGAAGAGGTAGAAGGGACCCAGTACTTC. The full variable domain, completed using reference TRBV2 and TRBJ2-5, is EPEVTQTPSHQVTQMGQEVILRCVPISNHLYFYWYRQILGQKVEFLVSFYNNEISEKSEIFDDQFSVERPDGSNFTLKIRSTKLEDSAMYFCASSEEVEGTQYFGPGTRLLVL.

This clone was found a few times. The CDR3 is CASSPGQGWSPLHF. DNA for the CDR3: TGTGCCAGCAGTCCTGGACAGGGATGGTCACCCCTCCACTTT. This sequence joins TRBV6-5 and TRBJ1-6, with 8 bases fitting TRBD1. This CDR3 contains 14 residues. Germline assignment: CDR1 MNHEY and CDR2 SVGAGI. The J segment lost 10 bases and the V segment lost 5 bases, leaving 7 bases of the junction unmatched.

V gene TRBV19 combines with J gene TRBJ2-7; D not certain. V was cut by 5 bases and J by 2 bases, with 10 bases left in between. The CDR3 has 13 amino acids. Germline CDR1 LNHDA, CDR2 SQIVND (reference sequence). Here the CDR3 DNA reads TGTGCCAGTAGTGCCGACACAGCCTACGAGCAGTACTTC. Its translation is CASSADTAYEQYF.